What follows describes a single T cell receptor beta chain. Its specificity is not known. The data stem from a study of T cell repertoires in cytomegalovirus infection. There are 15 residues in the CDR3. The germline V gene has CDR1 SEHNR and CDR2 FQNEAQ (reference sequence). V shed 3 bases, J shed 5 bases, and the junction held 5 bases outside the gene matches. From the reads, TCRdb called clonotypes with MiXCR, one entry per CDR3 protein. The data hold roughly 700,000 distinct CDR3 sequences, with approximately 33% observed a single time. The chain carries TRBV7-9 and TRBJ2-7, with TRBD2 matching 12 bases. The material sequenced was cultured PBMCs, taken from culture after CMV antigen stimulation. This TCR was sampled from a human donor in good health (CMV status not recorded). Some clones in this sample may be carry-over from other donors' samples. The CDR3 here is CASSLLAGGPHEQYF. CDR3 coding DNA: TGTGCCAGCAGCTTGCTAGCGGGAGGGCCGCACGAGCAGTACTTC.